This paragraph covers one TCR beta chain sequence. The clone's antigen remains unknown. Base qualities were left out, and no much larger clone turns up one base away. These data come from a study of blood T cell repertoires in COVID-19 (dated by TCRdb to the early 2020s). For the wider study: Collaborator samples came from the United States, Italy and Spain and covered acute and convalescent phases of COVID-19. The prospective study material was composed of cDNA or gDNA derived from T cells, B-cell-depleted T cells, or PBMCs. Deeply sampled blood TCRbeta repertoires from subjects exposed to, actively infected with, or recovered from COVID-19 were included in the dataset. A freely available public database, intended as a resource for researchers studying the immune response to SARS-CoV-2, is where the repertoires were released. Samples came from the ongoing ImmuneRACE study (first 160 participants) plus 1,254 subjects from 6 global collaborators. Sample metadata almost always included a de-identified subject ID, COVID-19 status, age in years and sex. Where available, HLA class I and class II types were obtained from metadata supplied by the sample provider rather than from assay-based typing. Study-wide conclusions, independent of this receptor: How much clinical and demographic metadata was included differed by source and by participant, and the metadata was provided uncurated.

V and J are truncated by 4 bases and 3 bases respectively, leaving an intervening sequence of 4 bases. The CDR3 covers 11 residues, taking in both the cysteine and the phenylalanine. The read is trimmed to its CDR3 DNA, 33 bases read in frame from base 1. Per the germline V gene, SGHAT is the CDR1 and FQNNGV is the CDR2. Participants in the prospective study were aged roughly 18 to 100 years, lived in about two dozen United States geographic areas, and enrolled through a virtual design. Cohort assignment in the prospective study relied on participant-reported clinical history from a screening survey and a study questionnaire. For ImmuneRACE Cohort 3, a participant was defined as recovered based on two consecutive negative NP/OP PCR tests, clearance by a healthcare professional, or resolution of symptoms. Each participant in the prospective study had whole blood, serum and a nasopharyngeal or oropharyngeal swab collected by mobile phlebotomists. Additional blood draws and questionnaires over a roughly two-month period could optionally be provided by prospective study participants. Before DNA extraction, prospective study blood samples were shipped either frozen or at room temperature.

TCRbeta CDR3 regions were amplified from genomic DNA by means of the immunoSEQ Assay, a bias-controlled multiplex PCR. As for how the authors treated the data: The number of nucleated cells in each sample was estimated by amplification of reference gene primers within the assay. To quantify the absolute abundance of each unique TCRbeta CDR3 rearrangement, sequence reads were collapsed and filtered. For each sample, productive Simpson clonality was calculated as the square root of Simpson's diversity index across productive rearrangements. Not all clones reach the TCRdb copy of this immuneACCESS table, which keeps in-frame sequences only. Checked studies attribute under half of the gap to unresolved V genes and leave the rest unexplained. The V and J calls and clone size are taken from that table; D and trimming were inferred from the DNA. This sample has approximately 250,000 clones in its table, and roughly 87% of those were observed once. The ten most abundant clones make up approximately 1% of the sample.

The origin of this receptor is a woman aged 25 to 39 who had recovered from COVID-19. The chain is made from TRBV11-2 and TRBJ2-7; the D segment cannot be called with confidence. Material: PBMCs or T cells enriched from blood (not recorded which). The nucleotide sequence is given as TGTGCCAGCAGCTCTAGCTACGAGCAGTACTTC. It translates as CASSSSYEQYF. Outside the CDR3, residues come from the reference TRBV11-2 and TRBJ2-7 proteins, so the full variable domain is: EAGVAQSPRYKIIEKRQSVAFWCNPISGHATLYWYQQILGQGPKLLIQFQNNGVVDDSQLPKDRFSAERLKGVDSTLKIQPAKLEDSAVYLCASSSSYEQYFGPGTRLTVT.